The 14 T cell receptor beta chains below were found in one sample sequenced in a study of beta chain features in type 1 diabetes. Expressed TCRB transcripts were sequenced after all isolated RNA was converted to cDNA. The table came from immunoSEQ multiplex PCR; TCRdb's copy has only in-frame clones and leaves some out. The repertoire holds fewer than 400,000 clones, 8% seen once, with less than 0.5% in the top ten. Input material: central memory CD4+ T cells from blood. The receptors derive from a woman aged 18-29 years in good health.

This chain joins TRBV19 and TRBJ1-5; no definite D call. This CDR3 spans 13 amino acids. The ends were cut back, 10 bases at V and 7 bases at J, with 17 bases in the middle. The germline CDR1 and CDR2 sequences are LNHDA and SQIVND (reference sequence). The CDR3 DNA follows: TGTGCCACTAACGGTTACTACGACCAGCCCCAGCATTTT. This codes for CATNGYYDQPQHF. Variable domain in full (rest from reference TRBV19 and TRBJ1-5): DGGITQSPKYLFRKEGQNVTLSCEQNLNHDAMYWYRQDPGQGLRLIYYSQIVNDFQKGDIAEGYSVSREKKESFPLTVTSAQKNPTAFYLCATNGYYDQPQHFGDGTRLSIL.

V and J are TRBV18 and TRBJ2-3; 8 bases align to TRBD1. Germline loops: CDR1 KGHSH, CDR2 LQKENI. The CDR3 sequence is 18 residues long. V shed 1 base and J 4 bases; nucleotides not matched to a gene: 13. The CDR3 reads CASSPRRRGQGIADTQYF. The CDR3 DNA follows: TGTGCCAGCTCACCACGTAGACGTGGACAGGGTATTGCAGATACGCAGTATTTT. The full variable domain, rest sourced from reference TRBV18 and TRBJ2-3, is NAGVMQNPRHLVRRRGQEARLRCSPMKGHSHVYWYRQLPEEGLKFMVYLQKENIIDESGMPKERFSAEFPKEGPSILRIQQVVRGDSAAYFCASSPRRRGQGIADTQYFGPGTRLTVL.

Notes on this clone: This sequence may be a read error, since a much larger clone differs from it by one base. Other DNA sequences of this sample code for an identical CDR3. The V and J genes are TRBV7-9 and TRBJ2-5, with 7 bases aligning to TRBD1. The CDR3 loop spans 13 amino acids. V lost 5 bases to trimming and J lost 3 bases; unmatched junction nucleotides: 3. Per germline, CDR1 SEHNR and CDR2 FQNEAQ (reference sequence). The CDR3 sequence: CASSRDREETQYF. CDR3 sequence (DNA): TGTGCCAGCAGCCGCGACAGGGAAGAGACCCAGTACTTC.

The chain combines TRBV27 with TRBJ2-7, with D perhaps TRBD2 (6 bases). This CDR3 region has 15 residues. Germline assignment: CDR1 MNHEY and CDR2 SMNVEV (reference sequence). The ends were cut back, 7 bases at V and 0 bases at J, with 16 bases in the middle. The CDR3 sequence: CASMLSRELSYEQYF. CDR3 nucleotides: TGTGCCAGCATGCTGTCCCGGGAGCTCTCCTACGAGCAGTACTTC.

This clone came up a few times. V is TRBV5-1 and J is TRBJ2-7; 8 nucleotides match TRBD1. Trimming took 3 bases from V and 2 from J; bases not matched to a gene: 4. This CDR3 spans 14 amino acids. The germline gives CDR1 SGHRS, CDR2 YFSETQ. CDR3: CASSYTGGAYEQYF. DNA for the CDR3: TGCGCCAGCAGCTATACAGGGGGAGCCTACGAGCAGTACTTC.

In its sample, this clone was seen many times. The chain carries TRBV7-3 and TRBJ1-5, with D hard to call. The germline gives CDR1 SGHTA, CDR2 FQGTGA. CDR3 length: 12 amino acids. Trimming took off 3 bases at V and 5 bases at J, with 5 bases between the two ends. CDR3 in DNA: TGTGCCAGCAGCTTCGTCGATCAGCCCCAGCATTTT. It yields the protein CASSFVDQPQHF.

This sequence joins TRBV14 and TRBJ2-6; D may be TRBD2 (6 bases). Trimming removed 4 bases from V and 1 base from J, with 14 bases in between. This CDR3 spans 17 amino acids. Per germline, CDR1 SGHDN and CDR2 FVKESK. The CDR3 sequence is CASSPGTGKSGANVLTF. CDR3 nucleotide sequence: TGTGCCAGCAGCCCGGGGACTGGTAAATCTGGGGCCAACGTCCTGACTTTC.

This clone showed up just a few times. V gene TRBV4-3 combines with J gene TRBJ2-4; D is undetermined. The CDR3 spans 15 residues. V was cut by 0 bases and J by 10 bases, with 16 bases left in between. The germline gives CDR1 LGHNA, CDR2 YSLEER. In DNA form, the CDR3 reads TGCGCCAGCAGCCAAGAACACGCCAAAAACCCGATTCAGTACTTC. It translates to CASSQEHAKNPIQYF.

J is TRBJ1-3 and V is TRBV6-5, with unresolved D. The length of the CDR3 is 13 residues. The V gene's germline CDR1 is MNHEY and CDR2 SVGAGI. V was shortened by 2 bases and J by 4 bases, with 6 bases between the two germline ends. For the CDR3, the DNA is TGTGCCAGCAGTTACGAACGCGGAAACACCATATATTTT. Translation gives CASSYERGNTIYF.

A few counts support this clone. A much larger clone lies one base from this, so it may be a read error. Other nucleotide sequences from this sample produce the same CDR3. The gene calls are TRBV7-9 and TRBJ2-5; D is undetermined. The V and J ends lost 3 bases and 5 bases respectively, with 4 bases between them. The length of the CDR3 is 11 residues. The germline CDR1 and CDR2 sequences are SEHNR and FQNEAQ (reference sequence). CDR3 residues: CASSFWETQYF. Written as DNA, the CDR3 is TGTGCCAGCAGCTTCTGGGAGACCCAGTACTTC. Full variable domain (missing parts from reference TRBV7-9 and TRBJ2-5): DTGVSQNPRHKITKRGQNVTFRCDPISEHNRLYWYRQTLGQGPEFLTYFQNEAQLEKSRLLSDRFSAERPKGSFSTLEIQRTEQGDSAMYLCASSFWETQYFGPGTRLLVL.

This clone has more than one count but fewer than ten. The CDR3 coding sequence is TGTGCCAGCAGCTTAGTCCGGGACACTGAAGCTTTCTTT. Translating it yields CASSLVRDTEAFF. V usage is TRBV11-2 and J usage is TRBJ1-1; D unresolved. The CDR3 is made up of 13 amino acids. Germline CDR1 SGHAT, CDR2 FQNNGV. V lost 1 base and J 3 bases, leaving 6 bases between the germline ends.

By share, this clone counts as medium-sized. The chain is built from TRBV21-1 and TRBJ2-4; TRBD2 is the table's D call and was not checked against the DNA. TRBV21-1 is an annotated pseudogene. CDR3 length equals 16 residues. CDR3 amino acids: CASSKTLDSKENIQYF. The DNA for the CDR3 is TGTGCCAGCAGCAAAACGCTAGACTCGAAGGAAAACATTCAGTACTTC.

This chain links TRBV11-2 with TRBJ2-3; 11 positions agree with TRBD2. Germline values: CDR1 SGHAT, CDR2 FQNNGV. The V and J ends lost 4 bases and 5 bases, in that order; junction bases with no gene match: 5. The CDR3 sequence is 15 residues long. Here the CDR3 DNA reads TGTGCCAGCAGCTCCGGGACTAGCGGAGGAGATACGCAGTATTTT. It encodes CASSSGTSGGDTQYF.

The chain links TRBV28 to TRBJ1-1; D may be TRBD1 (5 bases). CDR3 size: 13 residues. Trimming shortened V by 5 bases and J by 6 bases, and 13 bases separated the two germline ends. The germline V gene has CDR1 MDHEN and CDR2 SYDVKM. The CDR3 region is CASSPPRVPEAFF. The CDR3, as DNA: TGTGCCAGCAGTCCCCCCAGGGTCCCTGAAGCTTTCTTT.